The present T cell receptor beta chain was sequenced within a study of T-cell memory formation after mild COVID-19. Study information: Clusters were largely donor specific. Study-level points and caveats: Memory cells collected pre-infection included some clones that later responded, suggesting cross-reactive memory joined. Clones that contracted clustered mainly in CM and EM if CD4+ and in EMRA if CD8+.

TCRdb fed the 5' RACE reads into MiXCR, producing one record per CDR3 protein. This table holds fewer than 700,000 distinct CDR3 sequences, 20% to 25% found once. As for this clonotype: Its antigen is not known.

Germline V gene sequence: CDR1 LNHDA, CDR2 SQIVND (reference sequence). Trimming cost V 4 bases and J 1 base, with 10 bases left between them. CDR3 length: 15 residues. This TCR came from an adult woman who had mild COVID-19 (a few samples of this study predate the infection). Cell type and time point are not known. The chain joins TRBV19 to TRBJ2-2; D possibly corresponds to TRBD1 (6 bases). Sequenced input: PBMCs or a T cell subset sorted from them (not recorded which). The CDR3 region is CASSRQGRNTGELFF. The DNA of the CDR3 is TGTGCCAGTAGTAGGCAGGGGAGGAACACCGGGGAGCTGTTTTTT. The full variable domain, rest sourced from reference TRBV19 and TRBJ2-2, is DGGITQSPKYLFRKEGQNVTLSCEQNLNHDAMYWYRQDPGQGLRLIYYSQIVNDFQKGDIAEGYSVSREKKESFPLTVTSAQKNPTAFYLCASSRQGRNTGELFFGEGSRLTVL.